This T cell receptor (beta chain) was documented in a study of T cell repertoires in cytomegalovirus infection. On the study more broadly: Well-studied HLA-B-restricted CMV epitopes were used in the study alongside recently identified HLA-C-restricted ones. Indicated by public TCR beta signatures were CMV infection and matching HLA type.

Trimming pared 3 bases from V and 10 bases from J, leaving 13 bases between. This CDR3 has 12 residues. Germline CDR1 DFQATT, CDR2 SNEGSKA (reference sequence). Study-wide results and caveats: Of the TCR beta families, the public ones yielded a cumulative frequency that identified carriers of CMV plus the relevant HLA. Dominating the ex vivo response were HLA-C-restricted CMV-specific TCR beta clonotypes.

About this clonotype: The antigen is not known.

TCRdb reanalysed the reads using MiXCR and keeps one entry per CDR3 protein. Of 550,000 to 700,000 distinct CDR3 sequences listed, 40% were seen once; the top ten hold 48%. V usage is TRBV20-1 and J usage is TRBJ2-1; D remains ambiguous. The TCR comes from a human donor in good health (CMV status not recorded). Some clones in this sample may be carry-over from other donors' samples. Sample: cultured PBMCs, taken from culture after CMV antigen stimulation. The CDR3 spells CSARAVGREQFF. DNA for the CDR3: TGCAGTGCTAGGGCTGTAGGTAGGGAGCAGTTCTTC.